This TCR beta chain was profiled in a study of blood T cell repertoires in COVID-19 (dated by TCRdb to the early 2020s). Regarding the complete study: Samples from collaborators originated in the United States, Italy and Spain and spanned both the acute and convalescent phases of COVID-19. Sample metadata almost always included a de-identified subject ID, COVID-19 status, age in years and sex. HLA class I and class II types, where available, came from metadata supplied by the sample provider rather than from assay-based typing. The dataset comprised deeply sampled blood TCRbeta repertoires from subjects exposed to, actively infected with, or recovered from COVID-19. The material from the prospective study consisted of cDNA or gDNA derived from T cells, B-cell-depleted T cells, or PBMCs. The repertoires were released in a freely available public database intended as a resource for research on the immune response to SARS-CoV-2. Samples came from the ongoing ImmuneRACE study (first 160 participants) plus 1,254 subjects from 6 global collaborators.

Note on this clone: There is no known antigen for this receptor. Within one base of it there is no much larger clone, and no base qualities were kept.

Here is what the overall study found, with its caveats: The quantity of clinical and demographic metadata differed by source and by participant and was supplied without curation.

A distance of 11 bases separates the germline ends of V and J, which lose 3 bases and 6 bases respectively. The germline V gene (reference sequence) gives CDR1 as LNHDA and CDR2 as SQIVND. CDR3 length: 13 amino acids, cysteine to phenylalanine. Just CDR3 DNA is preserved here, 39 bases in frame from base 1. Samples from volunteer blood donors who had recovered from COVID-19 were contributed by a second Seattle source. Collaborating institutions collected whole blood in K2EDTA tubes following their own protocols. For TCRbeta analysis, collaborators shipped samples in one of three forms: frozen whole blood, isolated PBMCs, or DNA extracted from either of those sample types. TCRbeta CDR3 regions were amplified from genomic DNA by means of the immunoSEQ Assay, a bias-controlled multiplex PCR. The authors' analysis ran thus. Within the assay, amplification of reference gene primers was used to estimate how many nucleated cells each sample contained. Sequence reads were collapsed and filtered to measure the absolute abundance of every unique TCRbeta CDR3 rearrangement. For each sample, productive Simpson clonality was calculated by taking the square root of Simpson's diversity index across productive rearrangements. Here the immuneACCESS table is served through TCRdb, limited to in-frame sequences with V and J called. Missing clones are a known gap in these copies; in checked studies unresolved V genes cover under half, and the rest lacks a known reason. V and J calls and clone size are copied from that table; D and trimming were computed from the DNA. The sample records roughly 130,000 clones, approximately 81% of which are singletons. The ten largest clones capture 12% of the sample.

What was sequenced was peripheral blood. Recombination linked TRBV19 to TRBJ1-1; the D gene is unclear. The TCR sequence derives from a woman in her 30s who had recovered from COVID-19. Read as DNA, the sequence is TGTGCCAGTAGTATCATGCGAGGCGCTGAAGCTTTCTTT. It encodes CASSIMRGAEAFF.